This TCR beta chain derives from a study of blood T cell repertoires in COVID-19. Study-level background: The origin of the acute and convalescent COVID-19 samples was the United States, Italy and Spain.

Method: immunoSEQ multiplex PCR; TCRdb's copy keeps in-frame clones and lacks some. Of under 150,000 clones in the sample, around four fifths were seen once. Trimming shortened V by 0 bases and J by 8 bases, and 13 bases separated the two germline ends. This CDR3 has 15 residues. Germline V lookup: CDR1 LGHNA, CDR2 YNFKEQ. The clonotype originates from a man older than 75 with acute or convalescent COVID-19. The chain carries TRBV4-2 and TRBJ1-4; D ambiguous. The source material was peripheral blood. The CDR3 DNA reads as TGTGCCAGCAGCCAAGAACGGGCGGGAGGCGAAAAACTGTTTTTT. It is translated as CASSQERAGGEKLFF.